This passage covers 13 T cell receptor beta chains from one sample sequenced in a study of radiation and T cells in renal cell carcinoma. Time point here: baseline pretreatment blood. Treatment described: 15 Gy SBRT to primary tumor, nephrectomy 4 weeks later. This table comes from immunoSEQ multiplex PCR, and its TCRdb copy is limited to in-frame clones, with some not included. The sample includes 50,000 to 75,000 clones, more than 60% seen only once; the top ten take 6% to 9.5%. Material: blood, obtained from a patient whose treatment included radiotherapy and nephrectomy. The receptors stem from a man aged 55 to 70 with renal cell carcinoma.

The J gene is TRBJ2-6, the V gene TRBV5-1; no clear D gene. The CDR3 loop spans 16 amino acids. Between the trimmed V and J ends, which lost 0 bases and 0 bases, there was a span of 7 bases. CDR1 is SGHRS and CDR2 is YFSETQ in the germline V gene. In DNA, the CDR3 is TGCGCCAGCAGCTTGGCCGATACCTCTGGGGCCAACGTCCTGACTTTC. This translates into CASSLADTSGANVLTF. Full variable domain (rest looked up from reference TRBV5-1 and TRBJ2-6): KAGVTQTPRYLIKTRGQQVTLSCSPISGHRSVSWYQQTPGQGLQFLFEYFSETQRNKGNFPGRFSGRQFSNSRSEMNVSTLELGDSALYLCASSLADTSGANVLTFGAGSRLTVL.

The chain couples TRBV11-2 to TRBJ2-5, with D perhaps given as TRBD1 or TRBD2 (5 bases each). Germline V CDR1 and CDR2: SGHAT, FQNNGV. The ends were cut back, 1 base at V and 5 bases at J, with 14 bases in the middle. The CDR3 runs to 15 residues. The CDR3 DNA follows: TGTGCCAGCAGCTTAGGAGGGGCTGGAAGGGAGACCCAGTACTTC. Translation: CASSLGGAGRETQYF.

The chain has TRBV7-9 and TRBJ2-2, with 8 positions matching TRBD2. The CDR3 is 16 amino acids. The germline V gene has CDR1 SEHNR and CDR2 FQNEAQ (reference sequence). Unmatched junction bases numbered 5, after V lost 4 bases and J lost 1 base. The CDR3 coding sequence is TGTGCCAGCAGCTCGCAACTAGCGGTGAACACCGGGGAGCTGTTTTTT. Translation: CASSSQLAVNTGELFF.

CDR3 in amino acids: CAISESDYNEQFF. In nucleotides, the CDR3 is TGTGCCATCAGTGAGTCTGACTACAATGAGCAGTTCTTC. J is TRBJ2-1 and V is TRBV10-3, with unresolved D. Deletions cut 0 bases from V and 3 bases from J, with 3 bases between. Germline values: CDR1 ENHRY, CDR2 SYGVKD. The CDR3 consists of 13 residues.

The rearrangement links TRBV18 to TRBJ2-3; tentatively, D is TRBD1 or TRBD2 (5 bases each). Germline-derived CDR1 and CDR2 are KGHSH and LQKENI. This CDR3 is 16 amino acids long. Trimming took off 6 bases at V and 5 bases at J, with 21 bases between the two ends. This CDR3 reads CASSPQGADGGDTQYF. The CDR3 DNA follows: TGTGCCAGCTCTCCCCAGGGAGCGGATGGGGGAGATACGCAGTATTTT.

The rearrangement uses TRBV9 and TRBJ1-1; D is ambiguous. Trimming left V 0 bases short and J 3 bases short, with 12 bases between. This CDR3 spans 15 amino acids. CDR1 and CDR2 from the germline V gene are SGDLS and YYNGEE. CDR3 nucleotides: TGTGCCAGCAGCGTAGAGCCGATTTGGGACACTGAAGCTTTCTTT. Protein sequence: CASSVEPIWDTEAFF.

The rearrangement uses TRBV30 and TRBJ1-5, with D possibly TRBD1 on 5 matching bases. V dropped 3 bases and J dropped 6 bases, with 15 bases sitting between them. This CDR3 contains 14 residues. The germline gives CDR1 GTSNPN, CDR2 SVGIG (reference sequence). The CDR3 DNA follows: TGTGCCTGGAGCCCCAGCGGGGGTACTCAGCCCCAGCATTTT. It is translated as CAWSPSGGTQPQHF.

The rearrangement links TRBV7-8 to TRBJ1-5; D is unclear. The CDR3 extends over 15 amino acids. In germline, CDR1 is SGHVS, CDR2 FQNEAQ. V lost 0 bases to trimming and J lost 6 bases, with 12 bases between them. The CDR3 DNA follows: TGTGCCAGCAGCTTAGCTGGACTGATAACTCAGCCCCAGCATTTT. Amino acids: CASSLAGLITQPQHF.

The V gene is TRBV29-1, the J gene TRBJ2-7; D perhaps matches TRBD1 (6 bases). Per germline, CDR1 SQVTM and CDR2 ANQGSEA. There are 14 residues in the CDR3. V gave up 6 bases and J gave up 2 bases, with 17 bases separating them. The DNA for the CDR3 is TGCAGCGTACTGAGGACAGACTCGACCTACGAGCAGTACTTC. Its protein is CSVLRTDSTYEQYF.

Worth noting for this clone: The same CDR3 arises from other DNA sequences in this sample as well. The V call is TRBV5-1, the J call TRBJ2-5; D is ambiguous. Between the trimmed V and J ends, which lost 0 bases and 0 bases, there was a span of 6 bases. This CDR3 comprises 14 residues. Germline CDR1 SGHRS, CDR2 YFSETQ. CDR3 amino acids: CASSLGSNQETQYF. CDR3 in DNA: TGCGCCAGCAGCTTGGGGAGTAACCAAGAGACCCAGTACTTC.

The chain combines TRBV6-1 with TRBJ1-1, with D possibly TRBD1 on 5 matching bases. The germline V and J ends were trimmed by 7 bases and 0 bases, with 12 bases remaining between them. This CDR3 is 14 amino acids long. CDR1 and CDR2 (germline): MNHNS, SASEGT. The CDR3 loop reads CASKTGGMNTEAFF. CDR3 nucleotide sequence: TGTGCCAGCAAAACCGGGGGTATGAACACTGAAGCTTTCTTT.

CDR3 region: CASMPTFGGQETQYF. The CDR3 DNA follows: TGTGCCAGTATGCCGACCTTCGGGGGGCAGGAGACCCAGTACTTC. The rearrangement links TRBV19 to TRBJ2-5; perhaps TRBD2 as D (7 bases). The germline CDR1 and CDR2 sequences are LNHDA and SQIVND (reference sequence). The CDR3 runs to 15 residues. V was shortened by 7 bases and J by 5 bases, with 20 bases between the two germline ends.

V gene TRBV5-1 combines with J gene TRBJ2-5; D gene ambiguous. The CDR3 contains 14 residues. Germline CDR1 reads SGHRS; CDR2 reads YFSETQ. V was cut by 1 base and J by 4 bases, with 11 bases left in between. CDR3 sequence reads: CASSLQPGSETQYF. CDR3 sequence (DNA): TGCGCCAGCAGCTTGCAACCCGGTTCAGAGACCCAGTACTTC.